In this sample, the clone carrying this TCR beta chain turned up many times. Antigen unknown. The data were obtained in a study of identical twins. Unique molecular identifiers were in the cDNA, with template-switch universal primer binding. TCRdb recomputed calls from the 5' RACE reads with MiXCR, one row per CDR3 protein. The repertoire holds 200,000 to 250,000 distinct CDR3 sequences, with approximately 7.9% as singletons. The CDR3 length is 15 residues. V dropped 3 bases and J dropped 1 base, with 11 bases sitting between them. Germline V gene sequence: CDR1 ENHRY, CDR2 SYGVKD. Study outcomes and limitations: Without tracking the same donors, conclusions rested on cross-sectional statistical analysis. Insertions were reduced in abundant cord blood beta clonotypes but not in memory repertoires.

These sequences were also reported in another study, on yellow fever vaccine responses in identical twins.

The V call is TRBV10-3, the J call TRBJ2-3, with D maybe TRBD2 (6 bases). The clonotype was recovered from a woman aged 18-30 years in good health. The material sequenced was CD8+ T cells sorted from blood. This chain's CDR3 is CAISDSASGTDTQYF. The CDR3 DNA follows: TGTGCCATCAGTGACTCGGCTAGCGGCACAGATACGCAGTATTTT.